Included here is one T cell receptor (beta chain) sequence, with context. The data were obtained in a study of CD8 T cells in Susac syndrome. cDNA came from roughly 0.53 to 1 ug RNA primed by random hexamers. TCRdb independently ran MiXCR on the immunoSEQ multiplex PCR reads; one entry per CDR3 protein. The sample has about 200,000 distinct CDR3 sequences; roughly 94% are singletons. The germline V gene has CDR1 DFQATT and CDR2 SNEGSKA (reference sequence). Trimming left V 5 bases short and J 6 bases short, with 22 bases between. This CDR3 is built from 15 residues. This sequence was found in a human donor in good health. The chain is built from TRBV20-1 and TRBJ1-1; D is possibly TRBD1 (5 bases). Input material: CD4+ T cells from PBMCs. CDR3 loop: CSAPGRSSGIAEAFF. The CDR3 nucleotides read TGCAGTGCTCCAGGGCGAAGTTCGGGGATAGCTGAAGCTTTCTTT.